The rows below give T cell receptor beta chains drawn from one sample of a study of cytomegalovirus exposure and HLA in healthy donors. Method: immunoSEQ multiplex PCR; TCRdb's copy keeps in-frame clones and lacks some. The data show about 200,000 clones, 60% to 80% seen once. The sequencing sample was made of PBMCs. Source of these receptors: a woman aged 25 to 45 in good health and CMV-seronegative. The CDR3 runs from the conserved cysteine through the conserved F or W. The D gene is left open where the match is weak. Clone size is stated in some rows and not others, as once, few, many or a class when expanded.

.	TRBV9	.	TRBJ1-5	CASRVRESNQPQHF	TGTGCCAGCAGGGTGAGGGAAAGCAATCAGCCCCAGCATTTT
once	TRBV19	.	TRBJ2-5	CASSGAGPLAETQYF	TGTGCCAGTAGTGGGGCCGGGCCACTGGCAGAGACCCAGTACTTC
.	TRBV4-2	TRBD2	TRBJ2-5	CASSQDRLAETQYF	TGTGCCAGCAGCCAAGATAGACTAGCAGAGACCCAGTACTTC
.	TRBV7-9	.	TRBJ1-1	CSSSFPGQWNTEAFF	TGTTCCAGCAGCTTCCCCGGACAGTGGAACACTGAAGCTTTCTTT
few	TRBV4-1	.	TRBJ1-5	CASSPRETNQPQHF	TGCGCCAGCAGCCCTCGGGAGACCAATCAGCCCCAGCATTTT
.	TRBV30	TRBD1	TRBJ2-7	CAWSAGTGREQYF	TGTGCCTGGAGTGCAGGGACAGGTCGCGAGCAGTACTTC
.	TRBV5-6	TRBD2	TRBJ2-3	CASSLEGLAGVARTDTQYF	TGTGCCAGCAGCTTGGAAGGGCTAGCGGGGGTTGCCAGGACAGATACGCAGTATTTT
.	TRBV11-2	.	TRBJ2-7	CASSLGAGIGMEQYF	TGTGCCAGCAGCTTAGGGGCAGGGATTGGAATGGAGCAGTACTTC
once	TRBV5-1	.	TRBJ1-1	CASVSQGNTEAFF	TGCGCCAGCGTCTCCCAGGGAAACACTGAAGCTTTCTTT
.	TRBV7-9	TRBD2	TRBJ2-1	CASSSPSGKVLYNEQFF	TGTGCCAGCAGCTCCCCTAGCGGGAAGGTTCTTTACAATGAGCAGTTCTTC
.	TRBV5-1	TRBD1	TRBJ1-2	CASSAGQGNYGYPF	TGCGCCAGCAGCGCTGGACAGGGGAACTATGGCTACCCCTTC
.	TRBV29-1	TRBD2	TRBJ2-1	CSVETSSRNEQFF	TGCAGCGTTGAGACTAGCAGTCGTAATGAGCAGTTCTTC
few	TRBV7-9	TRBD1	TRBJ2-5	CASSPRGDRGEVDEETQYF	TGTGCCAGCAGCCCCCGAGGGGACAGGGGCGAGGTCGATGAAGAGACCCAGTACTTC
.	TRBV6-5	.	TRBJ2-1	CASSYGTQNEQFF	TGTGCCAGCAGTTACGGGACACAAAATGAGCAGTTCTTC
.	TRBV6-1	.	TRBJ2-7	CASELAPLRDYEQYF	TGTGCCAGCGAGCTGGCCCCCTTGCGGGACTACGAGCAGTACTTC
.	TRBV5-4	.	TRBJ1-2	CASSLDSNYGYTF	TGTGCCAGCAGCCTGGACAGTAACTATGGCTACACCTTC
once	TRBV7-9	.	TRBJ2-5	CASTQGGGQETQYF	TGTGCCAGCACCCAGGGAGGGGGCCAAGAGACCCAGTACTTC
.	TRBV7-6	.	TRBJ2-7	CASSTSGYEQYF	TGTGCCAGCAGCACCTCGGGCTACGAGCAGTACTTC
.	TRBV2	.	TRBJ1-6	CASSEQNNSPLHF	TGTGCCAGCAGTGAACAGAATAATTCACCCCTCCACTTT
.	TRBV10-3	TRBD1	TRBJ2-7	CAISGTGGSYEQYF	TGTGCCATCAGCGGGACAGGGGGTTCCTACGAGCAGTACTTC
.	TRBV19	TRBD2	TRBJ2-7	CASSSLAGGREQYF	TGTGCCAGTAGTAGTCTAGCGGGAGGAAGGGAGCAGTACTTC
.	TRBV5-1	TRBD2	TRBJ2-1	CASSPLAGVDEQFF	TGCGCCAGCAGTCCTCTAGCGGGAGTCGATGAGCAGTTCTTC
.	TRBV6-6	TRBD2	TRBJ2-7	CANRGEFSGRHHEQYF	TGTGCCAACCGGGGGGAATTTAGCGGGAGACACCACGAGCAGTACTTC
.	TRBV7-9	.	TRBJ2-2	CAYPGAIGELFF	TGTGCCTACCCCGGAGCGATCGGGGAGCTGTTTTTT
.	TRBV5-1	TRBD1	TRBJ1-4	CASSFGQAINEKLFF	TGCGCCAGCAGCTTTGGACAGGCGATAAATGAAAAACTGTTTTTT
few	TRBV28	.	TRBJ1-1	CASKRGGNTEAFF	TGTGCCAGCAAGAGGGGGGGGAACACTGAAGCTTTCTTT
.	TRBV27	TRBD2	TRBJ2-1	CASSPLSSGGAGVQFF	TGTGCCAGCAGTCCCCTGAGTAGCGGGGGTGCTGGCGTGCAGTTCTTC
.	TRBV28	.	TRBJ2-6	CATTGPGANVLTF	TGTGCGACTACAGGGCCTGGGGCCAACGTCCTGACTTTC
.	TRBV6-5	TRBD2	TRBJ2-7	CASRLAGGYEQYF	TGTGCCAGCAGATTAGCGGGAGGTTACGAGCAGTACTTC
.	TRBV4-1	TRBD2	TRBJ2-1	CASSQSIRTSGRIASDNEQFF	TGCGCCAGCAGCCAATCCATCAGGACTAGCGGGAGGATCGCATCGGACAATGAGCAGTTCTTC
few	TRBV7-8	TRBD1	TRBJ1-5	CASSLGIDRGQPQHF	TGTGCCAGCAGCTTGGGGATAGACAGGGGGCAGCCCCAGCATTTT
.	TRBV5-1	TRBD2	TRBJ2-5	CASSLLATSGDLEQETQYF	TGCGCCAGCAGCTTGTTGGCGACTAGCGGGGACCTTGAGCAAGAGACCCAGTACTTC